This section outlines one T cell receptor beta chain sequence together with its context. The antigen remains unidentified. Only in-frame clones appear in the TCRdb table, and some are missing; sequencing was by immunoSEQ multiplex PCR. The sample records 75,000 to 85,000 clones, 91% being singletons. The data originate from a study of a mutant IDH1 vaccine in newly diagnosed glioma. Study at large: Patients in the study were vaccinated eight times, receiving shots in weeks 1, 3, 5, 7, 11, 15, 19 and 23. The first vaccination came 4-6 weeks after radiotherapy alone, or with temozolomide cycles. Every participant had undergone radiotherapy, temozolomide, or both before, and most underwent both.

Study-level points and caveats: There seemed to be no relation between pseudoprogression and changes in top peripheral T cell clonotypes.

Time point meaning: week 5, during vaccination. Vaccination comprised doses that each held 300 ug of mutant IDH1 20-mer peptide, plus topical imiquimod. This material consisted of PBMCs, taken from a glioma patient whose treatment included an IDH1 peptide vaccine. This receptor was taken from a woman between 50 and 59 years old with glioma.

CDR3 residues: CASRPGTGSNYGYTF. The DNA of the CDR3 is TGTGCCAGCAGGCCCGGGACAGGGAGTAACTATGGCTACACCTTC. This chain connects TRBV6-5 to TRBJ1-2; 9 bases align to TRBD1. The germline gives CDR1 MNHEY, CDR2 SVGAGI. The CDR3 spans 15 residues. J was trimmed by 1 base and V by 6 bases; bases with no gene match: 6.